This T cell receptor (beta chain) was sequenced during a study of Ad26.COV2.S vaccination and SARS-CoV-2 variants (dated by TCRdb to 2020 to 2022). Describing the broader study: Vaccine-arm donors came from COV1001, a multicentre, randomized, double-blind, placebo-controlled phase I-IIa trial of Ad26.COV2.S in healthy adults. The TCR-sequenced set comprised around 30 samples: approximately 20 Ad26.COV2.S vaccine recipients, 5 placebo recipients and 8 SARS-CoV-2 convalescent individuals. Investigators did not know the trial group allocation while performing experiments and assessing outcomes. Ad26.COV2.S was given intramuscularly at 5x10^10 or 1x10^11 viral particles, as a single shot or as two shots 56 days apart. Participants in the trial were split at random into five groups of five each, receiving low-dose or high-dose Ad26.COV2.S once or twice, or else placebo on both occasions. The specificity and breadth of SARS-CoV-2-reactive T cell receptors after Ad26.COV2.S vaccination were assessed by TCRbeta repertoire sequencing.

Broader findings and caveats from the paper: Ad26.COV2.S recipients had higher spike-specific TCR breadth than placebo recipients (P = 0.0014). Non-spike TCR breadth was comparable between vaccine and placebo recipients, consistent with the vaccine containing only spike. It was noted by the authors that total T cell responses may have been underestimated by the TCR breadth and depth analyses. After vaccination, spike-specific CD8+ and CD4+ T cell responses were reported to show substantial breadth. The study lacked the statistical power to compare responses across vaccine doses or regimens.

V is pared back by 1 base and J by 5 bases, with 21 bases lying between the germline termini. CDR3 length: 17 amino acids, cysteine to phenylalanine. Solely the CDR3 DNA is kept, with 51 bases framed from the first base. The germline V gene yields SGHTA for CDR1 and FQGNSA for CDR2. To note about this clone: It has no known antigen specificity. No base quality values were provided; no much bigger clone lies one nucleotide off.

Read against the paper, the sample's treatment or condition label means: around 19 received Ad26.COV2.S at low or high dose, single or two shots; roughly 5 received placebo; per-sample allocation not given. For vaccine and placebo recipients, the sequenced repertoires came from samples collected on day 63 after the first injection. In Cohort 1b, 25 to 30 adults aged 18-55 years were enrolled at a single site in Boston, USA, between 29 July and 7 August 2020. Ad26.COV2.S consisted of a replication-incompetent adenovirus type 26 vector by which a prefusion-stabilized SARS-CoV-2 spike protein from the original Wuhan strain was expressed. TCRbeta CDR3 regions were sequenced with the immunoSEQ Assay. After extraction, genomic DNA underwent amplification by bias-controlled multiplex PCR, followed by high-throughput sequencing. The published analysis was carried out like this. To quantify the absolute abundance of every unique TCRbeta CDR3 region, sequences were collapsed and filtered. T cell fraction was estimated by normalization of TCRbeta template counts to usable DNA, with usable DNA being measured through amplification of reference genes present in all nucleated cells. Repertoire TCRs were annotated as SARS-CoV-2-specific when V gene, CDR3 amino acid sequence and J gene were exactly matched to a known reactive TCR set. The reference SARS-CoV-2 TCR set came from MIRA and was filtered for enrichment in COVID-19-positive ImmuneCODE repertoires, removing public or cross-reactive TCRs. Drawing on the MIRA antigens, annotated TCRs were analysed further at the level of specific ORF or position within ORF. Depth was the summed frequency of annotated unique rearrangements, while breadth was defined as annotated unique rearrangements over total unique productive rearrangements. Two-sided Wilcoxon rank-sum tests were applied when comparing TCR breadth between groups. Entries here come from immuneACCESS through TCRdb and include only in-frame sequences with V and J called. Some clones fail to appear in such tables; in the studies checked, an unresolved V gene covers under half of the shortfall, and the cause of the remainder is unknown. From that table come the V and J calls and clone size; the DNA was used to work out D and trimming. This sample comprises about 320,000 clones, around four fifths of them detected only once. The leading ten clones occupy roughly 2% of the sample.

The clonotype comes from a person aged 18-65 years who received the Ad26.COV2.S COVID-19 vaccine or a placebo. The material sequenced was peripheral blood, taken in a trial of Ad26.COV2.S vaccine versus placebo. The chain links TRBV7-2 with TRBJ2-7, and perhaps TRBD2 as D gene, on 6 matching bases. The nucleotide sequence reads TGTGCCAGCAGCTTAGGTCTAGCGCGATACATGGACCACGAGCAGTACTTC. It translates as CASSLGLARYMDHEQYF.